The sequence of this T cell receptor (beta chain) was determined in a study of glioma-infiltrating T cells. For the study at large: Before surgery, glioma patients received dexamethasone for at most six days.

Using RNA template, CDR3s of TCR alpha and beta were amplified with iRepertoire arm-PCR. For one-step reverse transcription and amplification, 100-400 ng of tissue mRNA or PBMC total RNA was used. TCRdb passed the multiplex PCR reads through MiXCR, listing each CDR3 protein once. Of a few hundred thousand distinct CDR3 sequences in the sample, about 40% were seen once. General study findings and limits: Patients with low tissue-blood divergence carried a signature set of shared blood CDR3 motifs.

The V gene's germline CDR1 is ENHRY and CDR2 SYGVKD. Trimming cost V 4 bases and J 0 bases; bases outside gene matches: 5. This CDR3 has 17 residues. A word on this clonotype: Its antigen is not identified.

The clonotype was recovered from a human donor with low-grade glioma or glioblastoma, undergoing nonglioma brain surgery, or in good health (not recorded which). Material: glioma tissue, nonneoplastic brain tissue, or PBMCs (not recorded which). This chain connects TRBV10-3 to TRBJ2-1; 11 bases are a match to TRBD2. The CDR3 DNA sequence: TGTGCCATCAGTGTCGGGACTAGCGGAAGCTCCTACAATGAGCAGTTCTTC. It yields the protein CAISVGTSGSSYNEQFF.